The clone carrying this TCR beta chain was observed at least ten times. Its antigen remains unidentified. These data belong to a study of T cells after posttransplantation cyclophosphamide. Study-level findings and limits: Later blood repertoires were often dominated by clones from the donor CD8+ memory compartment. Recipient CMV seropositivity and CMV reactivation strongly tracked TRB clonality. Skin or GI-infiltrating T cells shared few TRB sequences with blood.

Produced via immunoSEQ multiplex PCR; TCRdb's table is partial and in-frame only. The sample includes 25,000 to 35,000 clones, none of them occurring once. In germline, CDR1 is SGHDT, CDR2 YYEEEE. V was pared by 4 bases and J by 2 bases, with 4 bases of the junction left unmatched. The CDR3 runs 15 residues. The gene calls are TRBV5-6 and TRBJ1-5; 9 bases match TRBD1. Sequenced input: PBMCs. This receptor was taken from an older woman in good health, CMV-negative, and a related stem cell transplant donor. CDR3 region: CASSKQGAGNQPQHF. CDR3 bases: TGTGCCAGCAGCAAACAGGGGGCTGGCAATCAGCCCCAGCATTTT.